This is a list of T cell receptor beta chains from one sample in a study of PD-1 blockade in classical Hodgkin lymphoma. The data were produced by immunoSEQ multiplex PCR, yet TCRdb's version contains in-frame clones alone and is incomplete. The table has around 32,000 clones, around 90% seen once. The specimen sequenced was CD4+ T cells from blood. The receptors come from a human donor with classical Hodgkin lymphoma. CDR3s include the opening cysteine and the closing phenylalanine or tryptophan. D genes are given only for firm matches. The size of a clone is reported for some rows only, either as once, few or many, or as a class for expanded clones.

j_gene	abundance	v_gene	d_gene	CDR3nt	CDR3aa
TRBJ1-5	once	TRBV27	.	TGTGCCAGCAGCGCGCAAGGTGGACGCAATCAGCCCCAGCATTTT	CASSAQGGRNQPQHF
TRBJ2-5	once	TRBV14	TRBD1	TGTGCCAGCAGGAGAACAGGGGTGACCGAAGAGACCCAGTACTTC	CASRRTGVTEETQYF
TRBJ2-1	.	TRBV9	.	TGTGCCAGCAGCGTGTCAGGGTTCGAGTCTAATGAGCAGTTCTTC	CASSVSGFESNEQFF
TRBJ1-1	.	TRBV28	.	TGTGCCAGCACCCTGCACACGGGGGCCGGGTACACTGAAGCTTTCTTT	CASTLHTGAGYTEAFF
TRBJ2-7	.	TRBV5-4	.	TGTGCCAGCAGCTTAATAATCCGGGAGATCGTACGGGAGCAGTACTTC	CASSLIIREIVREQYF
TRBJ2-7	.	TRBV2	.	TGTGCCAGCGGCTTAAGTAGCGCCACTCTATACGAGCAGTACTTC	CASGLSSATLYEQYF
TRBJ2-2	.	TRBV5-5	TRBD1	TGTGCCAGCAGCTTGGACGTCCGGGACAGAAGGCTGTTTTTT	CASSLDVRDRRLFF
TRBJ1-4	.	TRBV18	.	TGTGCCAGCTCACCAGGGGCTGGGTCGGGAGAAAAACTGTTTTTT	CASSPGAGSGEKLFF
TRBJ2-7	few	TRBV2	.	TGTGCCAGCAGTGTGATGGTGAGCTCCTACGAGCAGTACTTC	CASSVMVSSYEQYF
TRBJ2-5	.	TRBV30	.	TGTGCCTGGAGTCGCAGGTCCCAAGAGACCCAGTACTTC	CAWSRRSQETQYF
TRBJ2-7	.	TRBV5-1	TRBD2	TGCGCCAGCAGCATAGCCCCTAGCGGGAGTCCATACGAGCAGTACTTC	CASSIAPSGSPYEQYF
TRBJ1-2	.	TRBV27	TRBD1	TGTGCCAGCAGTCCACGGACAGGGGGCCCCTCGTCTGGCTACACCTTC	CASSPRTGGPSSGYTF
TRBJ1-1	.	TRBV19	.	TGTGCCAGTACCTCCGGCCGTGGAGCTTTCTTT	CASTSGRGAFF
TRBJ1-2	.	TRBV11-2	TRBD1	TGTGCCAGTTCAGGGGGCGGGGGCTATGGCTACACCTTC	CASSGGGGYGYTF
TRBJ1-2	.	TRBV5-4	.	TGTGCCAGCAGCTTGGACGGGGCGCCTGGCTACACCTTC	CASSLDGAPGYTF
TRBJ2-5	.	TRBV11-2	TRBD2	TGTGCCAGCAGCCTGGGGTCTAGCGGGAGGGAGACCCAGTACTTC	CASSLGSSGRETQYF
TRBJ1-5	few	TRBV19	.	TGTGCCAGTAGTGGCGGCTGGGGGGCTGGCAATCAGCCCCAGCATTTT	CASSGGWGAGNQPQHF
TRBJ1-2	.	TRBV27	.	TGTGCCAGCAGTCCCAGAGCCGGGACCATCGAATATGGCTACACCTTC	CASSPRAGTIEYGYTF
TRBJ1-4	.	TRBV4-1	.	TGCGCCAGCAGCCAAGACGAGGCTGCAACTAATGAAAAACTGTTTTTT	CASSQDEAATNEKLFF
TRBJ2-5	.	TRBV9	TRBD2	TGTGCCAGCAGCGTAGGGGAAGGACTAGCGGGAGTCAGGGAGACCCAGTACTTC	CASSVGEGLAGVRETQYF
TRBJ1-2	once	TRBV6-5	.	TGTGCCAGCAGTTACTCGCACGTGAGCAACTATGGCTACACCTTC	CASSYSHVSNYGYTF
TRBJ1-1	.	TRBV25-1	.	TGTGCCAGCACCCCGGGTACTGAAGCTTTCTTT	CASTPGTEAFF
TRBJ1-4	.	TRBV6-5	.	TGTGCCAGCAGCTCGGGGGAAAAACTGTTTTTT	CASSSGEKLFF
TRBJ1-1	.	TRBV18	.	TGTGCCAGCTCACTCACGCGCGGCACGAACACTGAAGCTTTCTTT	CASSLTRGTNTEAFF
TRBJ2-7	.	TRBV27	.	TGTGCCAGCAGTCCGGGTGTCACCTACGAGCAGTACTTC	CASSPGVTYEQYF
TRBJ1-2	.	TRBV11-2	.	TGTGCCAGCAGCCAGTATTTCGGAGGCTACACCTTC	CASSQYFGGYTF
TRBJ1-2	.	TRBV30	.	TGTGCCTGGGGAACGGGGATGGGCTATGGCTACACCTTC	CAWGTGMGYGYTF
TRBJ1-2	once	TRBV7-9	.	TGTGCCAGCAGCTTAGAGACAGCTAACTATGGCTACACCTTC	CASSLETANYGYTF
TRBJ2-1	.	TRBV4-1	TRBD1	TGCGCCAGCAGCCAAGTAGGACAGGCGTGGAATGAGCAGTTCTTC	CASSQVGQAWNEQFF
TRBJ2-5	.	TRBV6-1	TRBD1	TGTGCCAGCAGTGAGGACAGGGGGCGCCAAGAGACCCAGTACTTC	CASSEDRGRQETQYF
TRBJ2-5	.	TRBV5-4	.	TGTGCCAGCAGCTTGCTCGGTCAGTTCCAAGAGACCCAGTACTTC	CASSLLGQFQETQYF
TRBJ1-4	once	TRBV27	.	TGTGCCAGCAGTTTACAAGCAGGGGAACAGGGCGGTGAAAAACTGTTTTTT	CASSLQAGEQGGEKLFF
TRBJ2-6	once	TRBV5-1	.	TGCGCCAGCAGCTTGGCCCCCCAACCCGGGGCCAACGTCCTGACTTTC	CASSLAPQPGANVLTF
TRBJ2-6	.	TRBV11-3	.	TGTGCCAGCTTGCAGGGTCCTGGGGCCAACGTCCTGACTTTC	CASLQGPGANVLTF
TRBJ2-1	.	TRBV20-1	.	TGCAGTGCTAGAGACAAAAATGAGCAGTTCTTC	CSARDKNEQFF
TRBJ1-3	.	TRBV5-4	.	TGTGCCAGCAGCGAGGTGGCAGGGACTTTCCCTGGAAACACCATATATTTT	CASSEVAGTFPGNTIYF
TRBJ2-1	.	TRBV5-1	.	TGCGCCAGCAGCCCCCAGGGGTCCTACAATGAGCAGTTCTTC	CASSPQGSYNEQFF
TRBJ2-3	.	TRBV5-4	TRBD2	TGTGCCAGCAGCTTCGCTAGCGGGAGGCCCACAGATACGCAGTATTTT	CASSFASGRPTDTQYF
TRBJ1-4	once	TRBV15	.	TGTGCCACCAGCAGATGGAAGGGGGACTCTGGGGGTGAAAAACTGTTTTTT	CATSRWKGDSGGEKLFF
TRBJ1-1	few	TRBV6-1	TRBD1	TGTGCCAGCAGTGCCCGGACAGGGGGGAGGACTGAAGCTTTCTTT	CASSARTGGRTEAFF
TRBJ1-2	.	TRBV7-2	.	TGTGCCAGCAGCTTAGCGCTAACGCAGGCGAACTATGGCTACACCTTC	CASSLALTQANYGYTF
TRBJ2-1	.	TRBV9	TRBD1	TGTGCCAGCAGCGCCCTAGACAGGGGACACAATGAGCAGTTCTTC	CASSALDRGHNEQFF
TRBJ1-2	.	TRBV6-6	.	TGTGCCAGCACCATAGCTGGCTATGGCTACACCTTC	CASTIAGYGYTF